A single sample gave rise to the 8 T cell receptor beta chains below, sequenced in a study of T cells expressing NK-cell markers. TCRdb reanalyzed the 5' RACE reads, giving one entry per CDR3 protein sequence and no DNA. Its table records about 180,000 distinct CDR3 sequences. The sample comprised blood T cells: a sorted CD56 or NKG2C T cell subset, CD4+ or CD8+ T cells, or bulk PBMC T cells (not recorded which). The receptors shown here come from a man aged 18-75 years in good health.

The chain employs TRBV5-6 and TRBJ2-7; TCRdb picks TRBD2, but there is no DNA to check that call. The CDR3 contains 15 residues. Germline assignment: CDR1 SGHDT and CDR2 YYEEEE. The CDR3: CASYRTSGGYYEQYF.

The chain recombines TRBV5-5 with TRBJ2-1. The CDR3 totals 12 residues. Germline loops: CDR1 SGHKS, CDR2 YYEKEE (reference sequence). This CDR3 is CASSRTPNEQFF. The complete variable domain, with remaining parts taken from reference TRBV5-5 and TRBJ2-1, reads DAGVTQSPTHLIKTRGQQVTLRCSPISGHKSVSWYQQVLGQGPQFIFQYYEKEERGRGNFPDRFSARQFPNYSSELNVNALLLGDSALYLCASSRTPNEQFFGPGTRLTVL.

This chain connects TRBV13 to TRBJ2-3; TCRdb lists TRBD1, though no DNA is available to test this call. The germline CDR1 and CDR2 sequences are PRHDT and FYEKMQ (reference sequence). This CDR3 has 14 amino acids. This CDR3 reads CASSGGQPTDTQYF.

V is TRBV5-6 and J is TRBJ2-5; there is no DNA to check the TCRdb D call of TRBD2. The CDR3 extends over 15 amino acids. Germline V gene data show CDR1 as SGHDT and CDR2 as YYEEEE. This CDR3 is CASSLGAGGLETQYF. Full variable domain (missing parts from reference TRBV5-6 and TRBJ2-5): DAGVTQSPTHLIKTRGQQVTLRCSPKSGHDTVSWYQQALGQGPQFIFQYYEEEERQRGNFPDRFSGHQFPNYSSELNVNALLLGDSALYLCASSLGAGGLETQYFGPGTRLLVL.

The chain employs TRBV19 and TRBJ2-6; TCRdb lists TRBD2, though no DNA is available to test this call. The CDR3 has 19 residues. Germline V CDR1 and CDR2: LNHDA, SQIVND (reference sequence). CDR3 protein: CASNLGGRNPSSGANVLTF. Supplemented by reference TRBV19 and TRBJ2-6, the full variable domain reads DGGITQSPKYLFRKEGQNVTLSCEQNLNHDAMYWYRQDPGQGLRLIYYSQIVNDFQKGDIAEGYSVSREKKESFPLTVTSAQKNPTAFYLCASNLGGRNPSSGANVLTFGAGSRLTVL.

This rearrangement joins TRBV27 to TRBJ1-1; TCRdb names TRBD1, which stays unverified in the absence of DNA. Looked up from germline, CDR1 is MNHEY and CDR2 is SMNVEV (reference sequence). The CDR3 is made up of 14 amino acids. The CDR3 protein is CASSLRYTGTEAFF.

The chain is built from TRBV5-5 and TRBJ2-5; absent DNA, TCRdb's TRBD2 call cannot be checked. Germline-derived CDR1 and CDR2 are SGHKS and YYEKEE (reference sequence). CDR3 length: 15 amino acids. The CDR3: CASSWSGAPQETQYF. The variable domain in full, completed from reference TRBV5-5 and TRBJ2-5, reads DAGVTQSPTHLIKTRGQQVTLRCSPISGHKSVSWYQQVLGQGPQFIFQYYEKEERGRGNFPDRFSARQFPNYSSELNVNALLLGDSALYLCASSWSGAPQETQYFGPGTRLLVL.

The rearrangement links TRBV12-2 to TRBJ2-1; lacking DNA, the TRBD1 call made by TCRdb goes unchecked. TRBV12-2 is labeled a pseudogene. The CDR3 spans 18 residues. CDR3: CASRLVVFDRSSRNEQFF.